This TCR beta chain was observed in a study of OX40 agonist ivuxolimab in advanced cancers. The wider study: Earlier treatment with anti-PD-1, anti-PD-L1 or anti-CTLA-4 was permitted, and 35% to 40% had received some.

A note on this clone: What it recognizes is unknown.

Germline V gene data show CDR1 as SGHDT and CDR2 as YYEEEE. Between the trimmed V and J ends, which lost 4 bases and 8 bases, there was a span of 10 bases. CDR3 length: 13 residues. TCRdb's table, derived via immunoSEQ multiplex PCR, lists solely in-frame clones and lacks some. The sample lists around 69,000 clones, roughly 87% occurring once. Study-wide results and caveats: Doses of 0.1 to 3.0 mg/kg were accompanied by clonal expansion of CD4+ and CD8+ blood T cells by week 6. Relative to CD4+, CD8+ T cells held more expanded clones on average.

Material: CD4+ or CD8+ T cells sorted from blood, obtained in a trial of the OX40 agonist ivuxolimab. This receptor was identified in an adult with an advanced solid tumor such as melanoma, head and neck, liver or kidney cancer. The chain links TRBV5-6 to TRBJ1-6; TRBD1 is a possible D gene (6 bases). For the CDR3, the DNA is TGTGCCAGCAGCAGGGGGGAGGATTCACCCCTCCACTTT. It yields the protein CASSRGEDSPLHF.